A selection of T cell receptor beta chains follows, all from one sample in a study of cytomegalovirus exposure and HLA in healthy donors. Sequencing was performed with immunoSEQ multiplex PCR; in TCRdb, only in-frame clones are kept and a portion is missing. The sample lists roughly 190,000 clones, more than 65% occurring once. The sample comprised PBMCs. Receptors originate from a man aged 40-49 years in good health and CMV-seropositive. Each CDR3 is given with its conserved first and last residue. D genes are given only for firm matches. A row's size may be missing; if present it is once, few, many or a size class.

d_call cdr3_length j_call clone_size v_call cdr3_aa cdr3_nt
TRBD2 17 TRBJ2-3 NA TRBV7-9 CASSLGAAGGPVDTQYF TGTGCCAGCAGCTTAGGGGCAGCGGGAGGGCCCGTAGATACGCAGTATTTT
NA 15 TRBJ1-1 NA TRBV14 CASSRGTGWNTEAFF TGTGCCAGCAGCCGCGGTACAGGGTGGAACACTGAAGCTTTCTTT
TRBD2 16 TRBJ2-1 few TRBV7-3 CASSLGTSGGYNEQFF TGTGCCAGCAGCTTAGGGACTAGCGGGGGGTACAATGAGCAGTTCTTC
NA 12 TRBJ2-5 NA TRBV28 CASSGTVETQYF TGTGCCAGCAGTGGGACTGTGGAGACCCAGTACTTC
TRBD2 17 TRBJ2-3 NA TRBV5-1 CASSIQRLAGIADTQYF TGCGCCAGCAGCATACAACGACTAGCGGGCATCGCAGATACGCAGTATTTT
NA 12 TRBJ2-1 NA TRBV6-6 CASSYYLSEQFF TGTGCCAGCAGTTACTACCTCAGTGAGCAGTTCTTC
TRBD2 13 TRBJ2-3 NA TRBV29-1 CSEIAGGPDTQYF TGCAGCGAAATAGCGGGGGGGCCAGATACGCAGTATTTT
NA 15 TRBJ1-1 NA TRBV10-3 CAISEPGGEDTEAFF TGTGCCATCAGTGAGCCGGGGGGCGAAGACACTGAAGCTTTCTTT
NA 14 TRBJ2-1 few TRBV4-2 CASSQELLGNEQFF TGTGCCAGCAGCCAAGAACTACTAGGGAATGAGCAGTTCTTC
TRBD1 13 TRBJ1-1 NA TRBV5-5 CASSFPGTGWAFF TGTGCCAGCAGCTTCCCCGGGACAGGGTGGGCTTTCTTT
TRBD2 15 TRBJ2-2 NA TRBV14 CASSQVGGGTGELFF TGTGCCAGCAGCCAAGTGGGCGGGGGCACCGGGGAGCTGTTTTTT
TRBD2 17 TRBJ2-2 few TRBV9 CASSPQGLAGGTGELFF TGTGCCAGCAGCCCCCAGGGACTAGCGGGTGGCACCGGGGAGCTGTTTTTT
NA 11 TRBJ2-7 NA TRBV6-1 CATGPGLEQYF TGTGCCACCGGTCCAGGGCTCGAGCAGTACTTC
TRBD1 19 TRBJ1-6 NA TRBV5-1 CASSLAPGQGGSYNSPLHF TGCGCCAGCAGCTTGGCCCCGGGACAGGGCGGCTCCTATAATTCACCCCTCCACTTT
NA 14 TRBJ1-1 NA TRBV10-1 CASSEATGATEAFF TGCGCCAGCAGTGAGGCGACAGGTGCCACTGAAGCTTTCTTT
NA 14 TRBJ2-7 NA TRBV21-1 CASSKEGGPAEQYF TGTGCCAGCAGCAAAGAGGGGGGGCCGGCCGAGCAGTACTTC
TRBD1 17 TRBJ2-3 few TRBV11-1 CASSGGRGQGSTDTQYF TGTGCCAGCAGCGGGGGTCGGGGACAGGGGAGCACAGATACGCAGTATTTT
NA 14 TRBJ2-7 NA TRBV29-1 CSVTPGDVAYEQYF TGCAGCGTTACCCCGGGAGATGTTGCCTACGAGCAGTACTTC
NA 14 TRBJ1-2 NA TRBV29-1 CSIEPGQGVYGYTF TGCAGCATTGAACCGGGCCAGGGCGTTTATGGCTACACCTTC
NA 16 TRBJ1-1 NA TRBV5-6 CASSSGWRGLNTEAFF TGTGCCAGCAGCTCCGGATGGCGGGGATTGAACACTGAAGCTTTCTTT
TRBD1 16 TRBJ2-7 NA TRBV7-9 CASSLGGDRSSYEQYF TGTGCCAGCAGCTTAGGAGGGGACAGAAGCTCCTACGAGCAGTACTTC
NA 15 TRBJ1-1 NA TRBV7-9 CASSTRQVMNTEAFF TGTGCCAGCAGCACCCGACAGGTCATGAACACTGAAGCTTTCTTT
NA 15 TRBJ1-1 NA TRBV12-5 CASGLGQAGNTEAFF TGTGCTAGTGGTTTGGGACAGGCGGGGAACACTGAAGCTTTCTTT
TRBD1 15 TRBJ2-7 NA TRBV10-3 CAISGGQGIGYEQYF TGTGCCATCAGTGGGGGACAGGGGATAGGATACGAGCAGTACTTC
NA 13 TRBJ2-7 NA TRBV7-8 CASSSSAGPEQYF TGTGCCAGCAGCTCTAGCGCGGGGCCCGAGCAGTACTTC
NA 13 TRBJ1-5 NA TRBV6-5 CASSYGPHQPQHF TGTGCCAGCAGTTACGGGCCTCACCAGCCCCAGCATTTT
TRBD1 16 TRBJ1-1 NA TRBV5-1 CASSWTGEDVDTEAFF TGCGCCAGCAGCTGGACAGGGGAGGACGTGGACACTGAAGCTTTCTTT
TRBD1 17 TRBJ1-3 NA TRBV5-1 CASSPHYRGSSGNTIYF TGCGCCAGCAGCCCACACTACAGGGGTTCCTCTGGAAACACCATATATTTT
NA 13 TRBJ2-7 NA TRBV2 CASSVRRAYEQYF TGTGCCAGCAGTGTGAGACGGGCCTACGAGCAGTACTTC
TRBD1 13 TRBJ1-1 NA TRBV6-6 CASSQQGALMAFF TGTGCCAGCAGCCAACAGGGGGCACTCATGGCTTTCTTT
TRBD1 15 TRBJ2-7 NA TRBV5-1 CASSAGTGGAYEQYF TGCGCCAGCAGCGCGGGGACAGGGGGAGCCTACGAGCAGTACTTC
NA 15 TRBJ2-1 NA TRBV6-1 CASSESSPSYNEQFF TGTGCCAGCAGTGAATCGAGTCCCTCCTACAATGAGCAGTTCTTC
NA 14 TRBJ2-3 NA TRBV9 CASSATSSTDTQYF TGTGCCAGCAGCGCAACTAGTAGTACAGATACGCAGTATTTT
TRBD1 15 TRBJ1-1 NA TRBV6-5 CASSYPRGLNTEAFF TGTGCCAGCAGTTACCCCAGGGGGCTTAACACTGAAGCTTTCTTT
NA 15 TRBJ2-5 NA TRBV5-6 CASSLGGQSQETQYF TGTGCCAGCAGCTTGGGCGGACAGAGCCAAGAGACCCAGTACTTC
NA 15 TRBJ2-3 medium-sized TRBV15 CATSRETDNTDTQYF TGTGCCACCAGCCGTGAAACGGACAACACAGATACGCAGTATTTT
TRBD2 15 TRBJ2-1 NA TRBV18 CASSSSGENYNEQFF TGTGCCAGCTCATCAAGCGGGGAAAACTACAATGAGCAGTTCTTC
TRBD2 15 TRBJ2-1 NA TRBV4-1 CASSLGTSGGNEQFF TGCGCCAGCAGCCTCGGGACTAGCGGGGGCAATGAGCAGTTCTTC
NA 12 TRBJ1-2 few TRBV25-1 CASSESGYGYTF TGTGCCAGCAGTGAATCAGGGTATGGCTACACCTTC
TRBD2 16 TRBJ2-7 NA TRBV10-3 CAISDKRRLAGCEQYF TGTGCCATCAGTGATAAGAGGAGACTAGCGGGGTGCGAGCAGTACTTC
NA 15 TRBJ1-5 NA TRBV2 CASSEAQVIRQPQHF TGTGCCAGCAGTGAAGCCCAGGTGATCAGGCAGCCCCAGCATTTT
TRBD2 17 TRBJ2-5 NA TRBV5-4 CASSPRLAGVRQETQYF TGTGCCAGCAGCCCTCGACTAGCGGGAGTACGCCAAGAGACCCAGTACTTC
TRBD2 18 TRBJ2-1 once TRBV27 CASSLSRTSGRSYNEQFF TGTGCCAGCAGTTTATCGAGGACTAGCGGGAGGTCCTACAATGAGCAGTTCTTC
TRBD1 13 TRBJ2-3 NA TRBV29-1 CSVRRGPPDTQYF TGCAGCGTTCGCAGGGGGCCGCCAGATACGCAGTATTTT
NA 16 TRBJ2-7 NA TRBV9 CASSPKQGGYTYEQYF TGTGCCAGCAGCCCGAAGCAGGGGGGCTACACCTACGAGCAGTACTTC
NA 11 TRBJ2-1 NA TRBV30 CAWSPLNEQFF TGTGCCTGGAGTCCCCTAAATGAGCAGTTCTTC